This T cell receptor (beta chain) originates from a study of CD8+ T cells in alopecia areata (dated by TCRdb to 2017 to 2018). The study in broad terms: Treated patients were enrolled in an open-label pilot trial of oral tofacitinib, 5 to 10 mg twice daily, for moderate-to-severe alopecia areata. Patients stayed on tofacitinib for 6 to 18 months and then had 6 months of follow-up off drug so that delayed response and recurrence could be assessed. For the treated patients, the SALT score, which quantifies what percentage of scalp surface area is affected, served as the measure of disease severity. To study T cell clonal expansion in alopecia areata, the researchers applied high-throughput TCRbeta sequencing to both the C3H/HeJ mouse model and human patients. Human TCRbeta sequencing covered scalp tissue and sorted CD4+ and CD8+ peripheral blood T cells from patchy and totalis/universalis alopecia areata patients and healthy controls. Tofacitinib-treated patients had biopsies at baseline and at 4 and 24 weeks of treatment, with a later scalp biopsy in several patients. Clonality in the scalp was compared among normal scalp (n=4), patchy alopecia areata scalp (n=8), and alopecia totalis/universalis scalp (n=8). RNA came from the PAXgene miRNA kit for fixed scalp, the miRNeasy kit for PBMCs, and the RNeasy kit for mouse skin. Amplification of TCRbeta CDR3 regions was done by immunoSEQ multiplex PCR using 35 Vbeta forward primers and 13 Jbeta reverse primers. The research as a whole found: Many expanded lesional clones were found to persist in scalp and blood during tofacitinib treatment, and relapse after treatment cessation may be partly explained by this persistence. Because the treated cohort was small and included a single nonresponder, larger studies are needed to assess links between baseline CD8+ expansion and response. With tofacitinib, both scalp clonality and the number of expanded CD8+ clones among the top 100 scalp clones went down significantly. Shared TCR sequences between patients were less evident than in mice, which may be partly attributable to HLA diversity in the patient population. Unlike mouse skin, which is dominated by gammadelta T cells, normal human skin has resident alphabeta T cells that are also sequenced, and this complicates analysis of the scalp TCR repertoire. Compared with normal scalp, lesional scalp, particularly in alopecia totalis/universalis, had higher clonality and more expanded CD8+ clones, which suggests antigenic drive.

V is cut by 0 bases and J by 3 bases, and the space between the germline ends is 9 bases. As encoded in the germline V gene, CDR1 is SGDLS while CDR2 is YYNGEE. The CDR3 sequence holds 15 residues, the cysteine and phenylalanine included. Kept here is only the CDR3 DNA, which spans 45 bases and is read in frame from base 1. Turning to this clone: What antigen it recognizes has not been identified. No base qualities exist here, and no much larger clone lies one base off it.

Library preparation was by the immunoSEQ multiplex PCR assay. To provide template for TCR sequencing, every sample had RNA extracted and reverse transcribed into cDNA. SuperScript III was used for first-strand cDNA synthesis, primed with a 2:1 mix of oligo-dT and random hexamers. A synthetic immune receptor repertoire was used to gauge amplification bias, and whatever bias remained was removed computationally. In the original analysis: Raw reads were preprocessed for error removal, and CDR3 was defined according to IMGT conventions as running from the conserved cysteine to phenylalanine. Clonality was computed as 1 minus the Shannon entropy, with the entropy normalized by log2 of the number of productive unique TCRs. Whether scalp clones were CD4 or CD8 was inferred by matching scalp TCRbeta sequences against CD4 and CD8 repertoires sorted from blood. Sourced from immuneACCESS, this table was stored by TCRdb with only in-frame sequences that have V and J called. A share of the clones is absent; for the studies checked, an unresolved V gene accounts for under half, and the remainder has no known explanation. The V and J calls and the clone size are those of that table, but D and trimming were determined from the DNA. The sample table shows about 180,000 clones, and roughly half are seen once. The top ten hold roughly 9.1% of the sample.

The sample's treatment or condition label, in plain terms: oral pan-JAK inhibitor, 5-10 mg twice daily. Lesional scalp punch biopsies and peripheral blood were collected from alopecia areata patients. After PBMCs were isolated by density centrifugation and stained for CD3, CD4 and CD8, a FACSAria was used to sort CD4+ and CD8+ T cells. This material consisted of CD8+ T cells sorted from blood, taken at approximately week 51, from a patient treated with tofacitinib. The sequence was obtained from a human donor with alopecia areata. The chain links TRBV9 with TRBJ1-4; no D gene is confidently identified. The CDR3 protein is CASSVDGTPNEKLFF. The nucleotide sequence is TGTGCCAGCAGCGTAGACGGAACCCCTAATGAAAAACTGTTTTTT.